What follows are 21 T cell receptor beta chains derived from one specimen sequenced in a study of T-cell reconstitution after alpha-beta-depleted transplantation in children. Construction of the TCRbeta library involved unique molecular identifiers. Via MiXCR, TCRdb re-called the PCR reads, giving one row per CDR3 protein. The profile covers 450,000 to 600,000 distinct CDR3 sequences, with approximately 16% appearing a single time and roughly 3.3% taken by the ten largest. Here the sequenced sample was PBMCs from the stem cell graft donor, taken from the stem cell graft. Source of these receptors: a human donor who donated a stem cell graft to a child with acute lymphoblastic leukemia.

V gene TRBV5-6 combines with J gene TRBJ2-1; the match to TRBD2 covers 8 bases. The CDR3 loop spans 16 amino acids. Germline V gives CDR1 SGHDT, CDR2 YYEEEE. J was trimmed by 4 bases and V by 4 bases; bases with no gene match: 10. DNA for the CDR3: TGTGCCAGCAGCCCGATGGCGGGGGGATTTTACAATGAGCAGTTCTTC. Amino acid sequence: CASSPMAGGFYNEQFF.

V and J are TRBV29-1 and TRBJ1-1; D not resolved. Germline V lookup: CDR1 SQVTM, CDR2 ANQGSEA. The CDR3 spans 13 residues. Trimming left V 4 bases short and J 4 bases short, with 13 bases between. This CDR3 is CSVGRGFGTEAFF. Here the CDR3 DNA reads TGCAGCGTTGGCCGAGGCTTTGGCACTGAAGCTTTCTTT.

This rearrangement joins TRBV12-3 or TRBV12-4 to TRBJ2-1; the D is unclear. The CDR3 is 11 amino acids. V was shortened by 1 base and J by 11 bases, with 6 bases between the two germline ends. The CDR3 DNA follows: TGTGCCAGCAGTTTAGGGATAAAGCAGTTCTTC. This sequence encodes CASSLGIKQFF.

This clonotype was found a few times. The chain uses TRBV10-3 and TRBJ1-1; a weak D match, TRBD1 (5 bases). The CDR3 has 13 residues. With 7 bases removed from V and 4 bases from J, the gap between germline ends came to 13 bases. The V gene's germline CDR1 is ENHRY and CDR2 SYGVKD. CDR3 bases: TGTGCCATCACCGTCGGGGGGTCCACTGAAGCTTTCTTT. Residues: CAITVGGSTEAFF.

The rearrangement uses TRBV27 and TRBJ2-5; no clear D. V was pared by 4 bases and J by 1 base, with 13 bases between. Germline V lookup: CDR1 MNHEY, CDR2 SMNVEV (reference sequence). This CDR3 is built from 15 residues. The CDR3, as DNA: TGTGCCAGCAGTTGGGGAATTCACCCCCAAGAGACCCAGTACTTC. This translates into CASSWGIHPQETQYF.

This clonotype was picked up a small number of times. J is TRBJ1-4 and V is TRBV20-1; no reliable D call. Germline-derived CDR1 and CDR2 are DFQATT and SNEGSKA (reference sequence). This CDR3 is built from 16 residues. V lost 1 base and J lost 0, with 12 bases in between. The CDR3 reads CSARVREETTNEKLFF. In DNA, the CDR3 is TGCAGTGCTAGAGTTCGGGAAGAGACAACTAATGAAAAACTGTTTTTT.

Only a few counts were recorded for this clonotype. V usage is TRBV20-1 and J usage is TRBJ2-3; D perhaps matches TRBD2 (6 bases). The V gene's germline CDR1 is DFQATT and CDR2 SNEGSKA (reference sequence). The V end lost 5 bases, the J end lost 0 bases, and 9 bases lay between the germline ends. The CDR3 spans 13 residues. As DNA, the CDR3 is TGCAGTGCTGACGGGACTAGCACAGATACGCAGTATTTT. This encodes CSADGTSTDTQYF.

The rearrangement uses TRBV20-1 and TRBJ2-2; no definite D call. Germline CDR1 DFQATT, CDR2 SNEGSKA (reference sequence). The germline V and J ends were trimmed by 3 bases and 2 bases, with 7 bases remaining between them. This CDR3 region has 13 residues. For the CDR3, the DNA is TGCAGTGCTAGCGACGAAAACACCGGGGAGCTGTTTTTT. This sequence encodes CSASDENTGELFF.

This clonotype was picked up a small number of times. The chain links TRBV27 to TRBJ2-7; D is uncertain. CDR1 and CDR2 from the germline V gene are MNHEY and SMNVEV (reference sequence). This CDR3 contains 14 residues. Trimming took 2 bases from V and 4 from J, leaving 12 bases between them. CDR3 amino acids: CASSLLGPVYEQYF. As DNA, the CDR3 is TGTGCCAGCAGTTTACTAGGCCCCGTTTACGAGCAGTACTTC.

In this sample, this clonotype turned up a few times. The rearrangement uses TRBV5-1 and TRBJ1-4; TRBD1 agrees at 9 bases. The CDR3 has 17 residues. The germline gives CDR1 SGHRS, CDR2 YFSETQ. J was trimmed by 10 bases and V by 0 bases; bases with no gene match: 13. The CDR3 loop reads CASSLGTTGGSKRKLFF. The CDR3 bases are TGCGCCAGCAGCTTGGGAACGACAGGGGGTTCCAAACGAAAACTGTTTTTT.

This clonotype was counted between two and nine times. The chain recombines TRBV24-1 with TRBJ2-1; 11 bases line up with TRBD2. Germline assignment: CDR1 KGHDR and CDR2 SFDVKD. The V gene end was trimmed by 3 bases and the J gene end by 7 bases; junction bases not matched to a gene: 4. There are 15 residues in the CDR3. The CDR3 spells CATSDPGTSGNEQFF. The CDR3, as DNA: TGTGCCACCAGTGATCCCGGGACTAGCGGAAATGAGCAGTTCTTC.

The chain employs TRBV11-2 and TRBJ2-7, with 11 bases identical to TRBD1. This CDR3 is 15 amino acids long. Germline CDR1 is SGHAT and CDR2 is FQNNGV. Losses at the gene ends were 5 bases for V and 0 bases for J; bases not matched to a gene: 3. The CDR3 sequence: CASSTGTGGSYEQYF. For the CDR3, the DNA is TGTGCCAGCAGCACGGGGACAGGGGGCTCCTACGAGCAGTACTTC.

This clonotype was counted a few times. V gene TRBV5-5 combines with J gene TRBJ2-7; 8 nucleotides agree with TRBD1. The V gene's germline CDR1 is SGHKS and CDR2 YYEKEE (reference sequence). V was clipped by 4 bases and J by 6 bases; unmatched bases: 9. The length of the CDR3 is 14 residues. The CDR3 is CASSRLTGVSEQYF. The DNA of the CDR3 is TGTGCCAGCAGCCGCTTGACAGGGGTGAGCGAGCAGTACTTC. Full variable domain (missing parts from reference TRBV5-5 and TRBJ2-7): DAGVTQSPTHLIKTRGQQVTLRCSPISGHKSVSWYQQVLGQGPQFIFQYYEKEERGRGNFPDRFSARQFPNYSSELNVNALLLGDSALYLCASSRLTGVSEQYFGPGTRLTVT.

A few counts support this clonotype. The chain uses TRBV13 and TRBJ2-1, with unresolved D. CDR3 length: 13 residues. The germline V and J ends were trimmed by 5 bases and 5 bases, with 10 bases remaining between them. Germline V lookup: CDR1 PRHDT, CDR2 FYEKMQ (reference sequence). The DNA for the CDR3 is TGTGCCAGCAGCCACTCTACAGACAATGAGCAGTTCTTC. It yields the protein CASSHSTDNEQFF.

A few counts support this clonotype. This chain connects TRBV5-1 to TRBJ1-2; D call uncertain. The CDR3 sequence is 15 residues long. The V and J ends lost 0 bases and 10 bases respectively, with 19 bases between them. Germline V gives CDR1 SGHRS, CDR2 YFSETQ. CDR3 in amino acids: CASSLASAGRDSYTF. In DNA, the CDR3 is TGCGCCAGCAGCTTGGCAAGTGCCGGACGCGACTCCTACACCTTC.

The chain uses TRBV19 and TRBJ1-2; no clear D. V lost 3 bases to trimming and J lost 0 bases, with 11 bases between them. Per germline, CDR1 LNHDA and CDR2 SQIVND (reference sequence). The CDR3 loop spans 15 amino acids. In nucleotides, the CDR3 is TGTGCCAGTAGTATTATAGGACGACCTAACTATGGCTACACCTTC. This sequence encodes CASSIIGRPNYGYTF. The full variable domain, completed using reference TRBV19 and TRBJ1-2, is DGGITQSPKYLFRKEGQNVTLSCEQNLNHDAMYWYRQDPGQGLRLIYYSQIVNDFQKGDIAEGYSVSREKKESFPLTVTSAQKNPTAFYLCASSIIGRPNYGYTFGSGTRLTVV.

The J gene is TRBJ1-5, the V gene TRBV12-3 or TRBV12-4; 7 bases map to TRBD1. V was clipped by 7 bases and J by 2 bases; unmatched bases: 8. The CDR3 length is 15 residues. CDR3 bases: TGTGCCAGCATCAAACAGGGGACAGGCAATCAGCCCCAGCATTTT. This sequence encodes CASIKQGTGNQPQHF.

This clonotype was recorded at least ten times. The chain combines TRBV27 with TRBJ1-2; 9 nucleotides match TRBD1. CDR1 is MNHEY and CDR2 is SMNVEV in the germline V gene (reference sequence). This CDR3 contains 13 residues. Trimming took 6 bases from V and 4 from J; bases not matched to a gene: 3. The CDR3 region has the DNA TGTGCCAGCAGCCTGACAGGGGGCTATGGCTACACCTTC. Protein: CASSLTGGYGYTF.

As DNA, the CDR3 is TGTGCCAGCAGCCAACCGGAAACAGATACGCAGTATTTT. It translates to CASSQPETDTQYF. The chain is built from TRBV3-1 and TRBJ2-3, with no clear D. V lost 2 bases to trimming and J lost 3 bases, with 6 bases between them. The CDR3 has 13 amino acids. Germline assignment: CDR1 LGHDT and CDR2 YNNKEL (reference sequence).

The chain uses TRBV27 and TRBJ2-7; 10 bases line up with TRBD2. Germline CDR1 MNHEY, CDR2 SMNVEV (reference sequence). This CDR3 spans 16 amino acids. After removal of 7 bases from V and 1 base from J, the junction contained 10 bases not matched to a gene. CDR3 region: CASKFSLLAGSYEQYF. The CDR3 nucleotides read TGTGCCAGCAAGTTCTCCCTACTAGCGGGGTCCTACGAGCAGTACTTC.

In this sample, this clonotype turned up a few times. The chain uses TRBV20-1 and TRBJ2-5; the D gene is possibly TRBD2 (6 bases). V dropped 8 bases and J dropped 2 bases, with 24 bases sitting between them. The germline V gene has CDR1 DFQATT and CDR2 SNEGSKA (reference sequence). The CDR3 length is 16 residues. The chain's CDR3 is CSTTGTALGPQETQYF. CDR3 DNA sequence: TGCAGTACTACCGGGACTGCTTTGGGTCCACAAGAGACCCAGTACTTC.